The 27 T cell receptor beta chains below were found in one sample sequenced in a study of shared clonotypes between healthy human individuals. Naivety among CD8 cells was defined by CD45RO negativity and positive CCR7 selection, thereby excluding terminally differentiated effector memory CD45RA+ cells. Generated by immunoSEQ multiplex PCR, the TCRdb table keeps only in-frame clones and is missing some. The sample holds over 2 million clones, about 95% seen once. Material for sequencing was naive CD8+ T cells sorted from blood. These receptors all come from a man between 18 and 35 years old in good health.

This chain links TRBV4-1 with TRBJ2-2; 7 bases fit TRBD1. Trimming at V came to 4 bases and at J to 3 bases, leaving 8 bases not matched to a gene. CDR3 length: 16 amino acids. Germline V lookup: CDR1 MGHRA, CDR2 YSYEKL. The CDR3 loop reads CASSLGRTGDTGELFF. CDR3 nucleotide sequence: TGCGCCAGCAGCCTAGGACGGACAGGAGACACCGGGGAGCTGTTTTTT.

The chain couples TRBV30 to TRBJ1-2, with a weak D call TRBD1 (5 bases). V was pared by 4 bases and J by 4 bases, with 25 bases between. Germline CDR1 and CDR2: GTSNPN and SVGIG (reference sequence). This CDR3 contains 17 residues. The DNA of the CDR3 is TGTGCCTGGACCTCCGGGGGGGGGTACATGGGCTCCTATGGCTACACCTTC. Amino acid sequence: CAWTSGGGYMGSYGYTF.

V usage is TRBV9 and J usage is TRBJ2-3, with TRBD1 matching 8 bases. The trim removed 4 bases at V and 7 bases at J, leaving 11 bases unmatched. This CDR3 has 15 amino acids. Germline-derived CDR1 and CDR2 are SGDLS and YYNGEE. The CDR3 loop is CASSPTTGVLNTQYF. The CDR3 nucleotides are TGTGCCAGCAGCCCCACGACAGGGGTGCTGAATACGCAGTATTTT.

The chain is built from TRBV7-3 and TRBJ2-3; D unresolved. The CDR3 is made up of 14 amino acids. V was trimmed by 8 bases and J by 0 bases, leaving 12 bases between them. The V gene's germline CDR1 is SGHTA and CDR2 FQGTGA. CDR3 amino acids: CASSPRLSTDTQYF. CDR3 coding DNA: TGTGCCAGCTCCCCCAGGCTGAGCACAGATACGCAGTATTTT.

V usage is TRBV9 and J usage is TRBJ2-1; D is unresolved. Germline V lookup: CDR1 SGDLS, CDR2 YYNGEE. CDR3 length: 14 residues. Between the trimmed V and J ends, which lost 0 bases and 7 bases, there was a span of 11 bases. CDR3 nucleotides: TGTGCCAGCAGCGTAGACGGAGTATGGAATGAGCAGTTCTTC. Translation: CASSVDGVWNEQFF.

This CDR3 reads CASSLVRDSNTEAFF. The CDR3 DNA is TGTGCCAGCAGCTTAGTCCGGGACTCGAACACTGAAGCTTTCTTT. The rearrangement joins TRBV7-9 to TRBJ1-1; maybe TRBD1 (5 bases). This CDR3 region has 15 residues. Trimming shortened V by 1 base and J by 1 base, and 10 bases separated the two germline ends. From germline, CDR1 is SEHNR and CDR2 FQNEAQ (reference sequence).

This CDR3 reads CASSPSRGIGETQYF. The CDR3 DNA reads as TGCGCCAGCAGCCCCTCCCGGGGAATAGGAGAGACCCAGTACTTC. The chain carries TRBV5-1 and TRBJ2-5, with a tentative D call TRBD2 (5 bases). Germline CDR1 and CDR2: SGHRS and YFSETQ. The CDR3 is made up of 15 amino acids. V was cut by 4 bases and J by 4 bases, with 17 bases left in between.

The table lists this clone with a few counts. The chain combines TRBV2 with TRBJ2-7; TRBD2 is a possible D gene (6 bases). Trimming took 3 bases from V and 3 from J, leaving 12 bases between them. CDR1 SNHLY and CDR2 FYNNEI come from the germline V gene. CDR3 size: 14 residues. CDR3 amino acids: CASSEGSGNYEQYF. CDR3 coding DNA: TGTGCCAGCAGTGAGGGTAGCGGCAACTACGAGCAGTACTTC.

V is TRBV29-1 and J is TRBJ1-2; 7 nucleotides match TRBD1. Germline CDR1 SQVTM, CDR2 ANQGSEA. The V segment lost 8 bases and the J segment 5 bases; nucleotides outside the gene matches: 17. CDR3 length: 15 residues. The CDR3 nucleotides read TGCAGCTTCACCCGACCCGGGACAGAAAGTTATGGCTACACCTTC. Encoded protein: CSFTRPGTESYGYTF.

On this clone itself: Other DNA sequences in this sample translate to the same CDR3. V is TRBV6-5 and J is TRBJ2-2; D gene ambiguous. This CDR3 is built from 11 residues. V lost 2 bases to trimming and J lost 8 bases, with 3 bases between them. CDR1 and CDR2 from the germline V gene are MNHEY and SVGAGI. The CDR3 loop is CASSYGGELFF. The CDR3 DNA reads as TGTGCCAGCAGTTACGGGGGGGAGCTGTTTTTT.

V is TRBV28 and J is TRBJ2-7; D is possibly TRBD2 (6 bases). This CDR3 is built from 14 residues. In germline, CDR1 is MDHEN, CDR2 SYDVKM. V was trimmed by 5 bases and J by 4 bases, leaving 15 bases between them. Here the CDR3 DNA reads TGTGCCAGCAGTACTGCGGGGCGTTATTACGAGCAGTACTTC. Protein: CASSTAGRYYEQYF.

This rearrangement joins TRBV2 to TRBJ2-7; 10 bases agree with TRBD2. There are 16 residues in the CDR3. With 1 base clipped from V and 3 bases from J, the junction kept 6 bases outside the gene matches. The germline CDR1 and CDR2 sequences are SNHLY and FYNNEI. DNA for the CDR3: TGTGCCAGCAGTGAAGGGCTAGCGGGGGAGGTCTACGAGCAGTACTTC. Amino acids: CASSEGLAGEVYEQYF.

For the CDR3, the DNA is TGTGCCAGCAGTTTATCGTGGGCAGGGAACTCTGGAAACACCATATATTTT. This codes for CASSLSWAGNSGNTIYF. The chain carries TRBV27 and TRBJ1-3; D might be TRBD1 (5 bases). The ends were cut back, 0 bases at V and 0 bases at J, with 12 bases in the middle. CDR3 length: 17 residues. Germline V lookup: CDR1 MNHEY, CDR2 SMNVEV (reference sequence).

J is TRBJ2-5 and V is TRBV27; D may be TRBD1 (5 bases). The CDR3 runs to 11 residues. Trimming took 8 bases from V and 9 from J, leaving 13 bases between them. Germline lookup yields CDR1 MNHEY and CDR2 SMNVEV (reference sequence). The CDR3 region is CASGHQGAQYF. The CDR3 coding sequence is TGTGCCAGCGGGCATCAAGGGGCCCAGTACTTC.

This rearrangement joins TRBV6-1 to TRBJ1-6; D perhaps matches TRBD1 (5 bases). The CDR3 has 16 amino acids. V was clipped by 2 bases and J by 0 bases, with 8 bases between them. Germline CDR1 reads MNHNS; CDR2 reads SASEGT. DNA for the CDR3: TGTGCCAGCAGTGAACTAGGGGACTCCTATAATTCACCCCTCCACTTT. It yields the protein CASSELGDSYNSPLHF.

The CDR3 is CASSLTYQSSYEQYF. The CDR3 nucleotides read TGCGCCAGCAGCTTGACATACCAAAGCTCCTACGAGCAGTACTTC. The chain combines TRBV5-1 with TRBJ2-7; no clear D gene. CDR1 SGHRS and CDR2 YFSETQ come from the germline V gene. V lost 1 base and J 0 bases, leaving 11 bases between the germline ends. The length of the CDR3 is 15 residues.

The chain employs TRBV5-8 and TRBJ2-1; the D is unclear. Germline V CDR1 and CDR2: SGHTS, YDEGEE. The CDR3 is 12 residues long. V lost 5 bases, J lost 3 bases, and 6 bases lay in between. The CDR3 nucleotides read TGTGCCAGCAGGTTTAGCTACAATGAGCAGTTCTTC. Encoded protein: CASRFSYNEQFF.

This chain links TRBV14 with TRBJ2-7, with D hard to call. The CDR3 runs 14 residues. Germline V lookup: CDR1 SGHDN, CDR2 FVKESK. The ends were cut back, 1 base at V and 2 bases at J, with 9 bases in the middle. The CDR3 DNA reads as TGTGCCAGCAGCCAAGTTCACGTTCCCTACGAGCAGTACTTC. Its translation is CASSQVHVPYEQYF.

The rearrangement uses TRBV6-1 and TRBJ2-7, with D tentatively TRBD1 (6 bases). This CDR3 contains 14 residues. The germline gives CDR1 MNHNS, CDR2 SASEGT. V was trimmed by 6 bases and J by 0 bases, leaving 12 bases between them. This CDR3 is CASRGHGISYEQYF. The CDR3 DNA is TGTGCCAGCAGGGGACATGGCATCTCCTACGAGCAGTACTTC.

CDR3 in DNA: TGTGCCAGCAGCTCTAGCGGAGGTTGGGATACGCAGTATTTT. Its translation is CASSSSGGWDTQYF. The rearrangement joins TRBV11-1 to TRBJ2-3; TRBD2 agrees at 7 bases. The V gene's germline CDR1 is SGHAT and CDR2 FQDESV (reference sequence). V gave up 4 bases and J gave up 6 bases; unmatched junction bases: 7. This CDR3 is 14 amino acids long.

The count of this clone is one. V is TRBV11-2 and J is TRBJ2-1; TRBD1 might be the D (5 bases). V was shortened by 3 bases and J by 7 bases, with 13 bases between the two germline ends. From germline, CDR1 is SGHAT and CDR2 FQNNGV. The CDR3 runs 14 residues. CDR3 nucleotide sequence: TGTGCCAGCAGCTTCTCTCAGGGCTGGAATGAGCAGTTCTTC. Encoded protein: CASSFSQGWNEQFF.

The gene calls are TRBV6-1 and TRBJ1-2; TRBD1 agrees at 7 bases. V dropped 3 bases and J dropped 3; count of bases not matched to a gene: 10. The germline CDR1 and CDR2 sequences are MNHNS and SASEGT. The CDR3 runs to 16 residues. The CDR3 DNA is TGTGCCAGCAGTGAGCTCCTTCGACAGGGTGACTATGGCTACACCTTC. As protein: CASSELLRQGDYGYTF.

V and J are TRBV5-8 and TRBJ2-3; 12 bases align to TRBD2. Germline V gives CDR1 SGHTS, CDR2 YDEGEE. This CDR3 has 16 amino acids. V trimming: 4 bases; J trimming: 0 bases; junction bases outside the gene matches: 3. CDR3 protein: CASSRGTSGSTDTQYF. The CDR3 bases are TGTGCCAGCAGCCGGGGGACTAGCGGGAGCACAGATACGCAGTATTTT.

This clone was seen once. This chain links TRBV7-9 with TRBJ2-1, with unresolved D. Germline CDR1 is SEHNR and CDR2 is FQNEAQ (reference sequence). V lost 5 bases, J lost 5 bases, and 7 bases lay in between. CDR3 length: 12 residues. CDR3 residues: CASSVTHNEQFF. In nucleotides, the CDR3 is TGTGCCAGCAGCGTCACGCACAATGAGCAGTTCTTC.

The chain employs TRBV30 and TRBJ1-1; D unclear. The germline V gene encodes CDR1 GTSNPN and CDR2 SVGIG (reference sequence). V shed 5 bases and J shed 6 bases, with 16 bases lying between them. The CDR3 covers 13 residues. CDR3 in amino acids: CAWDLAGGAEAFF. The CDR3 region has the DNA TGTGCCTGGGACTTAGCCGGCGGGGCTGAAGCTTTCTTT.

This chain links TRBV15 with TRBJ1-5; D may be TRBD1 (5 bases). Germline CDR1 LNHNV, CDR2 YYDKDF (reference sequence). This CDR3 spans 16 amino acids. Trimming took off 5 bases at V and 0 bases at J, with 14 bases between the two ends. CDR3 sequence reads: CATSLSSGTSNQPQHF. In DNA form, the CDR3 reads TGTGCCACCAGCTTAAGTTCGGGGACTAGCAATCAGCCCCAGCATTTT.

The chain employs TRBV7-8 and TRBJ1-2, with D unresolved. Germline V gene lookup returns CDR1 SGHVS and CDR2 FQNEAQ. This CDR3 has 13 residues. Trimming took off 1 base at V and 6 bases at J, with 9 bases between the two ends. DNA for the CDR3: TGTGCCAGCAGCTTAGGAACCGGGGATGGCTACACCTTC. Its protein is CASSLGTGDGYTF.